The 2 T cell receptor beta chains listed next were all sequenced from one sample in a study of blood T cell repertoires in COVID-19. The repertoire was sequenced with immunoSEQ multiplex PCR; TCRdb's copy has only in-frame clones and lacks some. The data show about 170,000 clones, with 70% to 90% seen just once and approximately 9.9% held by the top ten. The sequenced sample was peripheral blood. These receptor sequences come from a woman in her fifties or sixties with COVID-19, enrolled during active disease.

V and J are TRBV7-2 and TRBJ2-5; TRBD2 aligns across 13 bases. The germline CDR1 and CDR2 sequences are SGHTA and FQGNSA. With V trimmed by 5 bases and J by 4 bases, 4 bases remained unmatched. The CDR3 length is 15 residues. As DNA, the CDR3 is TGTGCCAGCAGCATGGGACTAGCGGGAAGAGAGACCCAGTACTTC. It yields the protein CASSMGLAGRETQYF.

This clone was detected only a few times. V and J are TRBV28 and TRBJ1-5; TRBD1 is a possible D gene (6 bases). The germline V gene has CDR1 MDHEN and CDR2 SYDVKM. This CDR3 has 16 amino acids. The germline V and J ends were trimmed by 7 bases and 5 bases, with 21 bases remaining between them. This CDR3 is CASTMTGAGAHQPQHF. The CDR3 DNA is TGTGCCAGCACCATGACGGGCGCGGGGGCCCATCAGCCCCAGCATTTT. Variable domain in full (rest from reference TRBV28 and TRBJ1-5): DVKVTQSSRYLVKRTGEKVFLECVQDMDHENMFWYRQDPGLGLRLIYFSYDVKMKEKGDIPEGYSVSREKKERFSLILESASTNQTSMYLCASTMTGAGAHQPQHFGDGTRLSIL.